This T cell receptor beta chain originates from a study of blood T cell repertoires in COVID-19 (dated by TCRdb to the early 2020s). Notes on the research overall: Samples from collaborators originated in the United States, Italy and Spain and spanned both the acute and convalescent phases of COVID-19. The prospective study material was composed of cDNA or gDNA derived from T cells, B-cell-depleted T cells, or PBMCs. Subjects who had been exposed to COVID-19, were actively infected with it, or had recovered from it provided the deeply sampled blood TCRbeta repertoires that made up the dataset. A freely available public database, intended as a resource for researchers studying the immune response to SARS-CoV-2, is where the repertoires were released. The samples were drawn from the first 160 participants of the ongoing ImmuneRACE study and from 1,200 or so subjects provided by 6 global collaborators. Sample metadata almost always included a de-identified subject ID, COVID-19 status, age in years and sex. Where available, HLA class I and class II types were obtained from metadata supplied by the sample provider rather than from assay-based typing.

What the work shows at the level of the full study, not this receptor alone: The quantity of clinical and demographic metadata differed by source and by participant and was supplied without curation.

A second Seattle source provided samples from volunteer blood donors who had recovered from COVID-19. Each collaborating institution followed its own protocols to collect whole blood in K2EDTA tubes. Collaborator samples were shipped for TCRbeta analysis as frozen whole blood, isolated PBMCs, or DNA extracted from either sample type. Turning to this clone: The antigen this receptor binds is unknown. Base qualities are not recorded, but no much larger clone differs from it by a single base.

TCRbeta CDR3 regions were amplified from genomic DNA by means of the immunoSEQ Assay, a bias-controlled multiplex PCR. Per the source publication's procedure: Within the assay, amplification of reference gene primers was used to estimate how many nucleated cells each sample contained. To quantify the absolute abundance of each unique TCRbeta CDR3 rearrangement, sequence reads were collapsed and filtered. For each sample, productive Simpson clonality was calculated as the square root of Simpson's diversity index across productive rearrangements. TCRdb provides this immuneACCESS table in a form limited to in-frame rearrangements. Some clones are lacking; in checked studies, under half of them reflect an unresolved V gene, and why the rest are absent is not known. V, J and clone size were drawn from that table, and D and trimming were deduced from the DNA. The sample records 200,000 to 300,000 clones, 84% of which are singletons. 1.5% to 1.9% of the sample rests with the top ten.

The CDR3 measures 14 amino acids from cysteine to phenylalanine. The CDR3 DNA has 42 bases and is translated from base 1. A distance of 10 bases separates the germline ends of V and J, which lose 0 bases and 4 bases respectively. For CDR1 and CDR2, the germline V gene lists SGHTS and YDEGEE. The clonotype originates from a woman aged 40 to 55 who had recovered from COVID-19. The source material was peripheral blood. The sequence is built from TRBV5-8 and TRBJ2-5; the best D guess is TRBD1, with 5 bases matching. CDR3 sequence: CASSLAQVLETQYF. The nucleotide sequence is given as TGTGCCAGCAGCTTGGCACAGGTTTTAGAGACCCAGTACTTC.